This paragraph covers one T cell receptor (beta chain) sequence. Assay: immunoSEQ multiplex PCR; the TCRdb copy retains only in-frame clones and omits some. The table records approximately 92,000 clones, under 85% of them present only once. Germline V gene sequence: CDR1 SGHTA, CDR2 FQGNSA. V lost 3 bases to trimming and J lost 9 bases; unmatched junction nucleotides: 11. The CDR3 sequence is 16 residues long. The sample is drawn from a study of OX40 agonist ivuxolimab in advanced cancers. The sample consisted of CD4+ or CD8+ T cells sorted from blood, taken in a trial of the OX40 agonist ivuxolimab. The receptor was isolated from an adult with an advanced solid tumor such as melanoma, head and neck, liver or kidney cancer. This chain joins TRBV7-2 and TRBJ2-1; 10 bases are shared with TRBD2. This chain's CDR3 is CASSLDSGRARGEQFF. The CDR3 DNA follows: TGTGCCAGCAGCTTGGACAGCGGGAGGGCCCGGGGTGAGCAGTTCTTC.